Shown below are 19 T cell receptor beta chains from a single sample sequenced in a study of OX40 agonist ivuxolimab in advanced cancers. Clones were sequenced by immunoSEQ multiplex PCR, and TCRdb holds only the in-frame ones, with some missing. The sample lists tens of thousands of clones, approximately 84% seen once, with 5% in the top ten. The material sequenced was CD4+ or CD8+ T cells sorted from blood, taken in a trial of the OX40 agonist ivuxolimab. These receptors were taken from an adult with an advanced solid tumor such as melanoma, head and neck, liver or kidney cancer.

This clone was seen only a few times. J is TRBJ2-7 and V is TRBV5-1; 7 positions match TRBD1. The CDR3 has 14 residues. The ends lost 0 bases at V and 3 bases at J; junction bases unmatched: 3. The germline gives CDR1 SGHRS, CDR2 YFSETQ. The CDR3 here is CASSLVGQNYEQYF. Written as DNA, the CDR3 is TGCGCCAGCAGCTTGGTGGGACAGAACTACGAGCAGTACTTC.

V usage is TRBV10-3 and J usage is TRBJ1-2; D is uncertain. V lost 0 bases, J lost 2 bases, and 10 bases lay in between. From germline, CDR1 is ENHRY and CDR2 SYGVKD. The length of the CDR3 is 15 residues. DNA of the CDR3: TGTGCCATCAGTGAGTCTCCAGGAGCAAACTATGGCTACACCTTC. Protein sequence: CAISESPGANYGYTF.

This sequence joins TRBV5-8 and TRBJ1-6; 7 bases line up with TRBD1. Germline CDR1 reads SGHTS; CDR2 reads YDEGEE. This CDR3 has 14 amino acids. The J segment lost 14 bases and the V segment lost 4 bases, leaving 12 bases of the junction unmatched. The CDR3 nucleotides are TGTGCCAGCAGCGTGGGACAGCTAGGATTGTCCCTCCACTTT. Translation gives CASSVGQLGLSLHF.

The chain recombines TRBV7-2 with TRBJ2-7; D call uncertain. This CDR3 contains 16 residues. CDR1 is SGHTA, CDR2 FQGNSA, per germline. V gave up 2 bases and J gave up 1 base, with 15 bases separating them. For the CDR3, the DNA is TGTGCCAGCAGCTTATTTACTACGGGTGGATCCTACGAGCAGTACTTC. It translates to CASSLFTTGGSYEQYF. Variable domain in full (rest from reference TRBV7-2 and TRBJ2-7): GAGVSQSPSNKVTEKGKDVELRCDPISGHTALYWYRQSLGQGLEFLIYFQGNSAPDKSGLPSDRFSAERTGGSVSTLTIQRTQQEDSAVYLCASSLFTTGGSYEQYFGPGTRLTVT.

The rearrangement links TRBV6-5 to TRBJ1-4; tentative D call: TRBD1 (5 bases). Between the trimmed V and J ends, which lost 5 bases and 0 bases, there was a span of 10 bases. Germline assignment: CDR1 MNHEY and CDR2 SVGAGI. This CDR3 region has 15 residues. CDR3 in amino acids: CASSTRRATNEKLFF. CDR3 DNA sequence: TGTGCCAGCAGTACCCGCAGGGCAACTAATGAAAAACTGTTTTTT.

The chain uses TRBV7-3 and TRBJ2-2; D not certain. The V gene lost 4 bases and the J gene lost 2 bases, with 5 bases spanning the gap. Looked up from germline, CDR1 is SGHTA and CDR2 is FQGTGA. The CDR3 runs to 13 residues. CDR3 in amino acids: CASSSPNTGELFF. The CDR3 bases are TGTGCCAGCAGCTCCCCTAACACCGGGGAGCTGTTTTTT.

The rearrangement uses TRBV6-5 and TRBJ1-4; 10 bases map to TRBD1. This CDR3 has 13 amino acids. V shed 10 bases and J 7 bases; nucleotides not matched to a gene: 6. The germline CDR1 and CDR2 sequences are MNHEY and SVGAGI. The CDR3: CATAGTGVEKLFF. The CDR3 nucleotides are TGTGCCACCGCCGGGACAGGGGTTGAAAAACTGTTTTTT.

This chain connects TRBV7-3 to TRBJ2-3; D possibly corresponds to TRBD1 (6 bases). V lost 5 bases and J lost 4, with 19 bases in between. The CDR3 is 16 residues long. Germline CDR1 is SGHTA and CDR2 is FQGTGA. The CDR3: CASSVQGPSPADTQYF. The CDR3 nucleotides are TGTGCCAGCAGCGTCCAGGGGCCTAGCCCGGCAGATACGCAGTATTTT.

The chain recombines TRBV4-3 with TRBJ2-5; D is unclear. Deletions cut 0 bases from V and 5 bases from J, with 7 bases between. The CDR3 totals 13 residues. Germline V gene lookup returns CDR1 LGHNA and CDR2 YSLEER. The CDR3 DNA reads TGCGCCAGCAGCCAAGATCCATATGAGACCCAGTACTTC. It translates to CASSQDPYETQYF.

The chain joins TRBV29-1 to TRBJ2-5; D not certain. Germline CDR1 and CDR2: SQVTM and ANQGSEA. The CDR3 has 16 residues. Trimming stripped 0 bases from V and 2 bases from J, with 16 bases between. The CDR3 DNA follows: TGCAGCGTTGAAGATACAAGGCAGGATATACAAGAGACCCAGTACTTC. Translated: CSVEDTRQDIQETQYF.

The rearrangement uses TRBV4-2 and TRBJ2-3; TRBD2 matches at 8 bases. J lost 4 bases, V lost 0 bases, and 3 bases had no gene match. CDR1 is LGHNA, CDR2 YNFKEQ, per germline. This CDR3 contains 15 residues. CDR3 protein: CASSQDGGGPDTQYF. The DNA of the CDR3 is TGTGCCAGCAGCCAAGACGGGGGGGGGCCAGATACGCAGTATTTT.

This chain uses TRBV29-1 with TRBJ2-1, with 8 bases aligning to TRBD1. J was trimmed by 4 bases and V by 6 bases; bases with no gene match: 8. The CDR3 extends over 14 amino acids. Germline V gene lookup returns CDR1 SQVTM and CDR2 ANQGSEA. CDR3 sequence: CSVRTGFFYNEQFF. The DNA of the CDR3 is TGCAGCGTAAGGACAGGGTTCTTTTACAATGAGCAGTTCTTC.

The V and J genes are TRBV6-1 and TRBJ2-5; no reliable D call. The CDR3 has 14 amino acids. In germline, CDR1 is MNHNS, CDR2 SASEGT. V dropped 1 base and J dropped 1 base, with 7 bases sitting between them. The CDR3 here is CASSEVYPQETQYF. The CDR3 bases are TGTGCCAGCAGTGAAGTTTACCCCCAAGAGACCCAGTACTTC.

This clone has just a few counts. The chain employs TRBV5-8 and TRBJ1-1; D ambiguous. CDR3 length: 16 amino acids. Trimming cost V 2 bases and J 0 bases, with 14 bases left between them. Looked up from germline, CDR1 is SGHTS and CDR2 is YDEGEE. The CDR3 DNA is TGTGCCAGCAGCTTACATCCTATGACATTGAACACTGAAGCTTTCTTT. Amino acid sequence: CASSLHPMTLNTEAFF.

V is TRBV10-3 and J is TRBJ1-2; TRBD1 is a possible D gene (5 bases). Germline CDR1 and CDR2: ENHRY and SYGVKD. V lost 0 bases and J lost 8, with 19 bases in between. This CDR3 is 16 amino acids long. The CDR3 bases are TGTGCCATCAGTGAGTCGATCTCGAGCGGAGGGGAAGGCTACACCTTC. Translated: CAISESISSGGEGYTF.

This clone was observed at least ten times. J is TRBJ2-3 and V is TRBV6-4; 10 nucleotides align to TRBD2. The ends lost 4 bases at V and 4 bases at J; junction bases unmatched: 5. The CDR3 runs to 15 residues. Germline V gene data show CDR1 as MRHNA and CDR2 as SNTAGT. The CDR3 DNA is TGTGCCAGCAGTGTAGAGCGGGGGGGCCCAGATACGCAGTATTTT. This sequence encodes CASSVERGGPDTQYF.

The chain has TRBV5-4 and TRBJ2-7; TRBD1 aligns across 8 bases. V shed 0 bases and J 2 bases; nucleotides not matched to a gene: 7. The CDR3 runs 16 residues. Germline loops: CDR1 SGHNT, CDR2 YYREEE (reference sequence). The CDR3 spells CASSLARGQGPYEQYF. In DNA, the CDR3 is TGTGCCAGCAGCTTGGCCAGAGGACAGGGCCCCTACGAGCAGTACTTC.

This clone was counted a single time. This sequence joins TRBV2 and TRBJ2-1; maybe TRBD2 (6 bases). Germline V gene lookup returns CDR1 SNHLY and CDR2 FYNNEI. CDR3 size: 16 residues. V was trimmed by 7 bases and J by 3 bases, leaving 19 bases between them. CDR3 amino acids: CASNGAGGASYNEQFF. In nucleotides, the CDR3 is TGTGCCAGCAATGGTGCTGGCGGGGCCAGCTACAATGAGCAGTTCTTC.

The chain is built from TRBV11-2 and TRBJ2-5; tentative D call: TRBD1 (6 bases). The CDR3 runs to 14 residues. Trimming removed 3 bases from V and 2 bases from J, with 10 bases in between. In germline, CDR1 is SGHAT, CDR2 FQNNGV. The CDR3 is CASSFRDKQETQYF. The DNA of the CDR3 is TGTGCCAGCAGCTTCCGGGACAAACAAGAGACCCAGTACTTC.